This TCR beta chain was recorded in a study of blood T cell repertoires in COVID-19. Looking at the study overall: In each case, the material was cDNA or gDNA derived from T cells, B-cell-depleted T cells, or PBMCs.

Patients at the Seattle site were enrolled during active infection and followed longitudinally. CDR3 length: 14 residues. The germline V and J ends were trimmed by 4 bases and 1 base, with 14 bases remaining between them. Germline V gives CDR1 GTSNPN, CDR2 SVGIG (reference sequence). In the original workflow: By means of reference gene primer amplification, nucleated cell counts were estimated. The table came from immunoSEQ multiplex PCR; TCRdb's copy has only in-frame clones and leaves some out. The V and J calls and clone size are taken from that table; D and trimming were inferred from the DNA. The sample shows 250,000 to 350,000 clones, under 90% of them seen only once.

The receptor comes from a woman aged 25 to 39 with COVID-19, enrolled during active disease. J is TRBJ2-7 and V is TRBV30, with a weak D call TRBD2 (6 bases). The sequencing input was peripheral blood. This CDR3 reads CAWNQGLLSYEQYF. The CDR3 DNA follows: TGTGCCTGGAATCAAGGACTACTGTCCTACGAGCAGTACTTC. The variable domain in full, with the rest retrieved from reference TRBV30 and TRBJ2-7, is SQTIHQWPATLVQPVGSPLSLECTVEGTSNPNLYWYRQAAGRGLQLLFYSVGIGQISSEVPQNLSASRPQDRQFILSSKKLLLSDSGFYLCAWNQGLLSYEQYFGPGTRLTVT.